What follows are 13 T cell receptor beta chains derived from one specimen sequenced in a study of cytomegalovirus exposure and HLA in healthy donors. The PCR ran on 60 Vbeta and 13 Jbeta primers. Data came from immunoSEQ multiplex PCR; TCRdb stores just in-frame clones and leaves some out. In the table there are around 130,000 clones, roughly 84% of which are singletons. Sequencing input: PBMCs. The receptors were sampled from a woman younger than 30 in good health and CMV-seropositive.

This clone was recorded only once. The chain is built from TRBV15 and TRBJ2-7, with TRBD1 matching over 7 bases. Per the germline V gene, CDR1 is LNHNV and CDR2 is YYDKDF (reference sequence). V was pared by 3 bases and J by 3 bases, with 5 bases of the junction left unmatched. This CDR3 contains 14 residues. This CDR3 reads CATSSRDRVYEQYF. The DNA of the CDR3 is TGTGCCACCAGCAGCCGCGACAGGGTCTACGAGCAGTACTTC.

The chain has TRBV4-1 and TRBJ2-3; D is perhaps TRBD2 (6 bases). Germline V gene sequence: CDR1 MGHRA, CDR2 YSYEKL. V lost 1 base to trimming and J lost 1 base, with 15 bases between them. The CDR3 contains 17 residues. In DNA, the CDR3 is TGCGCCAGCAGCCAAGGCCGACTAGTTTCTCGCACAGATACGCAGTATTTT. This sequence encodes CASSQGRLVSRTDTQYF.

The chain has TRBV13 and TRBJ2-7; 7 nucleotides agree with TRBD2. The germline V gene encodes CDR1 PRHDT and CDR2 FYEKMQ (reference sequence). Trimming removed 5 bases from V and 2 bases from J; junction bases left unmatched: 9. The CDR3 has 15 residues. CDR3 loop: CASSQTSQATYEQYF. In DNA form, the CDR3 reads TGTGCCAGCAGCCAGACTAGCCAAGCTACCTACGAGCAGTACTTC.

This sequence joins TRBV5-6 and TRBJ2-3, with a weak D call TRBD2 (5 bases). The CDR3 length is 13 residues. V was pared by 1 base and J by 4 bases, with 7 bases between. Germline CDR1 and CDR2: SGHDT and YYEEEE. The CDR3 sequence is CASSLSAADTQYF. CDR3 sequence (DNA): TGTGCCAGCAGCTTGTCAGCGGCAGATACGCAGTATTTT.

V is TRBV12-5 and J is TRBJ2-3; D is uncertain. V was cut by 4 bases and J by 2 bases, with 16 bases left in between. CDR1 and CDR2 (germline): LGHNT, FRNRAP. The CDR3 length is 16 residues. CDR3 residues: CASGSPPTEVTDTQYF. The CDR3 DNA reads as TGTGCTAGTGGTTCCCCCCCGACCGAGGTCACAGATACGCAGTATTTT.

V and J are TRBV2 and TRBJ2-5, with a weak D call TRBD2 (7 bases). Judging by the DNA end, TRBJ2-7 fits better; the J call may be wrong. CDR1 SNHLY and CDR2 FYNNEI come from the germline V gene. The CDR3 consists of 14 residues. CDR3 sequence: CASTRGGASYEQYF. The CDR3 DNA reads TGTGCCAGCACCAGGGGAGGGGCCTCCTACGAGCAGTACTTC.

V and J are TRBV7-9 and TRBJ1-1; 8 bases agree with TRBD1. Germline lookup yields CDR1 SEHNR and CDR2 FQNEAQ (reference sequence). Trimming cost V 6 bases and J 3 bases; bases outside gene matches: 9. There are 15 residues in the CDR3. The CDR3 bases are TGTGCCAGCAGACTAACCTACAGGGGGGACACTGAAGCTTTCTTT. Translating gives CASRLTYRGDTEAFF.

The chain recombines TRBV4-1 with TRBJ1-1, with D tentatively TRBD1 (5 bases). The CDR3 runs 15 residues. The V gene lost 1 base and the J gene lost 1 base, with 10 bases spanning the gap. Germline CDR1 is MGHRA and CDR2 is YSYEKL. The CDR3 DNA is TGCGCCAGCAGCCAAGTCGGCAGGGCGAACACTGAAGCTTTCTTT. This gives the protein CASSQVGRANTEAFF.

The chain uses TRBV4-1 and TRBJ2-6; 12 bases align to TRBD2. Germline-derived CDR1 and CDR2 are MGHRA and YSYEKL. The CDR3 consists of 16 residues. The V and J ends lost 6 bases and 4 bases, in that order; junction bases with no gene match: 4. The CDR3 region has the DNA TGCGCCAGCAGTCGACTAGCGGGGGCCGGGGCCAACGTCCTGACTTTC. Protein: CASSRLAGAGANVLTF.

This clone was seen only a few times. This sequence joins TRBV11-2 and TRBJ2-1; 9 bases are shared with TRBD2. Germline V lookup: CDR1 SGHAT, CDR2 FQNNGV. The CDR3 spans 17 residues. J lost 5 bases, V lost 5 bases, and 13 bases had no gene match. CDR3 sequence: CASSPLLGGGANNEQFF. The CDR3 nucleotides are TGTGCCAGCAGCCCCTTACTAGGCGGGGGGGCCAACAATGAGCAGTTCTTC.

CDR3 loop: CASSRFSSSYNSPLHF. For the CDR3, the DNA is TGTGCCAGTAGTAGGTTCTCGAGCTCCTATAATTCACCCCTCCACTTT. The chain joins TRBV19 to TRBJ1-6; D gene ambiguous. The V end was cut by 4 bases, the J end by 0 bases, with 10 bases between. This CDR3 comprises 16 residues. CDR1 is LNHDA and CDR2 is SQIVND in the germline V gene (reference sequence).

This chain connects TRBV30 to TRBJ2-5; D gene ambiguous. V lost 3 bases to trimming and J lost 0 bases, with 2 bases between them. Germline CDR1 and CDR2: GTSNPN and SVGIG (reference sequence). CDR3 length equals 11 residues. The CDR3 DNA sequence: TGTGCCTGGAGCGACCAAGAGACCCAGTACTTC. Its protein product is CAWSDQETQYF.

The genes are TRBV9 and TRBJ1-5; D call uncertain. CDR1 and CDR2 from the germline V gene are SGDLS and YYNGEE. V was shortened by 2 bases and J by 4 bases, with 13 bases between the two germline ends. The CDR3 is 15 residues long. This CDR3 is CASSVEGEINQPQHF. For the CDR3, the DNA is TGTGCCAGCAGCGTTGAGGGCGAGATAAATCAGCCCCAGCATTTT.